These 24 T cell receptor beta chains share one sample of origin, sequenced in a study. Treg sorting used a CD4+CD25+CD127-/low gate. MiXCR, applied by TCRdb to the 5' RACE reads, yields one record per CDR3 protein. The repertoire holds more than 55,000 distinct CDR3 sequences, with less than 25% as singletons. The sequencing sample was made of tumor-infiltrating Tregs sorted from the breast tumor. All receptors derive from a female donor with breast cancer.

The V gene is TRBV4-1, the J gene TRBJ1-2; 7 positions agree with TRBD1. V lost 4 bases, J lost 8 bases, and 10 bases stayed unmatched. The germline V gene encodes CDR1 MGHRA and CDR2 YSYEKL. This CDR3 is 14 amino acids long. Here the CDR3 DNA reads TGCGCCAGCAGCCCCCAACAGGGGAATGGGGGCTACACCTTC. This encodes CASSPQQGNGGYTF.

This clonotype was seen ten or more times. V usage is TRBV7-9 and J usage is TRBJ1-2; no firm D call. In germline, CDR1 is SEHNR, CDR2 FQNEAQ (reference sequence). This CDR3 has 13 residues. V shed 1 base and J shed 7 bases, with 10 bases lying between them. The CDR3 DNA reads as TGTGCCAGCAGCTTAGTGCTGGGTTCTGGCTACACCTTC. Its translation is CASSLVLGSGYTF.

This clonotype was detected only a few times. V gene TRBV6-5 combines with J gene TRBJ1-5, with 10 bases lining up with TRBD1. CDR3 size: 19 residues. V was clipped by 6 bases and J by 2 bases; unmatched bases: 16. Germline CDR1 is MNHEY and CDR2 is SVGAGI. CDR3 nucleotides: TGTGCCAGCAGAGATAGGGACAGGGGTGGACAACGCGGCAATCAGCCCCAGCATTTT. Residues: CASRDRDRGGQRGNQPQHF.

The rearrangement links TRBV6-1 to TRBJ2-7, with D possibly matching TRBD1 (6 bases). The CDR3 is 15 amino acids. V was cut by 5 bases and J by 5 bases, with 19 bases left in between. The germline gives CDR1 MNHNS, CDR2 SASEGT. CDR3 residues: CASSSGTSNIHEQYF. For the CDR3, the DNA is TGTGCCAGCAGTTCCGGGACATCTAATATCCACGAGCAGTACTTC.

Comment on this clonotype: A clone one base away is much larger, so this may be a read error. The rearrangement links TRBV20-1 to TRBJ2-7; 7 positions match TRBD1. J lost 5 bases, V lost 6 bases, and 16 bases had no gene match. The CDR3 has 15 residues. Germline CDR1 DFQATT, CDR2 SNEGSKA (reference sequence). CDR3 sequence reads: CSATDREAFKHEQYF. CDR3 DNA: TGCAGTGCAACAGACAGGGAAGCCTTCAAGCACGAGCAGTACTTC.

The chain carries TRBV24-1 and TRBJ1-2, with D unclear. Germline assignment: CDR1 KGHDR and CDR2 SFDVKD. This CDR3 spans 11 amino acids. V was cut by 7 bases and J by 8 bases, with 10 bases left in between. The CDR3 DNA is TGTGCCACCAGGGGCGCGTTAGGCTACACCTTC. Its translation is CATRGALGYTF.

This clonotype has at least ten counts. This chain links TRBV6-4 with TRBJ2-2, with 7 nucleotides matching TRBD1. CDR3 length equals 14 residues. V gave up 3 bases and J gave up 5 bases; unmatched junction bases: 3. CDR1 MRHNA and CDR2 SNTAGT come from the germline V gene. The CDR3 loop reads CASSERQGTGELFF. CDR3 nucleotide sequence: TGTGCCAGCAGTGAGCGACAGGGTACCGGGGAGCTGTTTTTT.

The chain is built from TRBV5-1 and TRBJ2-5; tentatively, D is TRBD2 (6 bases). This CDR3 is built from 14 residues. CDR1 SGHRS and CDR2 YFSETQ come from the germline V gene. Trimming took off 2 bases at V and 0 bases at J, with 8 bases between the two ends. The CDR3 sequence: CASSFSGYQETQYF. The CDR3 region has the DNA TGCGCCAGCAGCTTTAGCGGCTACCAAGAGACCCAGTACTTC.

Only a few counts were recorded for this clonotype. The CDR3 region is CASRRRVTEAFF. DNA of the CDR3: TGTGCCAGCAGGCGGCGGGTGACAGAAGCTTTCTTT. The V gene is TRBV6-2 or TRBV6-3, the J gene TRBJ1-1, with no clear D. The germline CDR1 and CDR2 sequences are MNHEY and SVGEGT. V gave up 6 bases and J gave up 8 bases, with 13 bases separating them. CDR3 length: 12 amino acids.

CDR3 nucleotides: TGTGCCAGCAGCTTCTTCCCCCAGGGTACCTCTGGAAACACCATATATTTT. This sequence encodes CASSFFPQGTSGNTIYF. The V and J genes are TRBV7-6 and TRBJ1-3; possible D gene TRBD1, 5 bases. CDR1 is SGHVS, CDR2 FNYEAQ, per germline. The ends were cut back, 3 bases at V and 0 bases at J, with 15 bases in the middle. The CDR3 length is 17 residues.

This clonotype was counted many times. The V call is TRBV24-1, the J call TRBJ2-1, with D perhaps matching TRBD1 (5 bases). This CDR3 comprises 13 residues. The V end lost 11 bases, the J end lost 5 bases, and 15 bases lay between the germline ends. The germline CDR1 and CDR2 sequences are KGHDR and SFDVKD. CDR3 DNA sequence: TGTGCCATCAAGGGGCAGGGCAACAATGAGCAGTTCTTC. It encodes CAIKGQGNNEQFF.

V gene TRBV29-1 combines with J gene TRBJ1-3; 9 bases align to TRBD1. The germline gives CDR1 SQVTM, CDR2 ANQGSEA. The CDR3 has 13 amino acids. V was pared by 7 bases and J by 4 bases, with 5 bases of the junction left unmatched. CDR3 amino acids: CSATTGGGNTIYF. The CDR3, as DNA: TGCAGCGCCACTACAGGGGGCGGAAACACCATATATTTT.

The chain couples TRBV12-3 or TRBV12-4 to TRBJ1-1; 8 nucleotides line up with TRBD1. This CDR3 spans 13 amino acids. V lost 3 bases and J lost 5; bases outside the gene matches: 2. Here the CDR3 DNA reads TGTGCCAGCAGTTTCAGGGGGCGGACTGAAGCTTTCTTT. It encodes CASSFRGRTEAFF.

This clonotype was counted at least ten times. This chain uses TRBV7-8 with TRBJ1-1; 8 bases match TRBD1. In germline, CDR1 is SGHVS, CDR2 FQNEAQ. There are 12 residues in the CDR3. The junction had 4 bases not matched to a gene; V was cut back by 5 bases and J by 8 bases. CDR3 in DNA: TGTGCCAGCAGCCTCAGGGGGCAGGAAGCTTTCTTT. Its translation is CASSLRGQEAFF.

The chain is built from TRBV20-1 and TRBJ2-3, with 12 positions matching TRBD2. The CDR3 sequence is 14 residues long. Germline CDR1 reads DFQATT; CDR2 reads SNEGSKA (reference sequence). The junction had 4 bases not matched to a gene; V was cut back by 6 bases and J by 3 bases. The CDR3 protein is CSAMTSGRTDTQYF. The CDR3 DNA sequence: TGCAGTGCCATGACTAGCGGGAGAACAGATACGCAGTATTTT.

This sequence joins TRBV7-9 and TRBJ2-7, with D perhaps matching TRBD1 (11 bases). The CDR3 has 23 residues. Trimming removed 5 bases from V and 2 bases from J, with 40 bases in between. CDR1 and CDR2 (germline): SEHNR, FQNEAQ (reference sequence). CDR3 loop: CASSGSRTGGSLAGGPQTYEQYF. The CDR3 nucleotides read TGTGCCAGCAGCGGTTCTCGGACAGGGGGCTCCTTAGCGGGAGGTCCCCAGACCTACGAGCAGTACTTC.

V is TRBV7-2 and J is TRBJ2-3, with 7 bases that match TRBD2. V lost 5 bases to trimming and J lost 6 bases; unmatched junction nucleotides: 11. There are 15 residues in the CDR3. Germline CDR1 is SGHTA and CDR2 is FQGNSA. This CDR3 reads CASSPGLGRSDTQYF. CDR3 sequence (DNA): TGTGCCAGCAGCCCCGGACTAGGGAGGAGTGATACGCAGTATTTT.

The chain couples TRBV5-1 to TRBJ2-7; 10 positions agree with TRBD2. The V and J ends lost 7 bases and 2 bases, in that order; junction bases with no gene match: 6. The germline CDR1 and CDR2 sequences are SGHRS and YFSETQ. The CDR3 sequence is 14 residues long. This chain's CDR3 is CASGSSGRTYEQYF. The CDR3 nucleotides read TGCGCCAGCGGCTCTAGCGGGAGAACCTACGAGCAGTACTTC.

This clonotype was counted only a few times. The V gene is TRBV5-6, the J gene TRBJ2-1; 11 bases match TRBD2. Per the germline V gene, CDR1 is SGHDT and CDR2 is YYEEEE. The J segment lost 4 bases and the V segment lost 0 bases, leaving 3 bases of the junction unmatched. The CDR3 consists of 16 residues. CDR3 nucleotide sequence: TGTGCCAGCAGCTTGGATAGCGGGAGGGTTTACAATGAGCAGTTCTTC. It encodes CASSLDSGRVYNEQFF.

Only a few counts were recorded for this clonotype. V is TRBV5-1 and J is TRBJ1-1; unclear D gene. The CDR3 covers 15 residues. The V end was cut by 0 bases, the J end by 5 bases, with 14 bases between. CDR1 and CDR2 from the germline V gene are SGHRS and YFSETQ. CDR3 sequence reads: CASSLEGRSGTEAFF. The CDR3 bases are TGCGCCAGCAGCTTGGAAGGCAGAAGTGGGACTGAAGCTTTCTTT.

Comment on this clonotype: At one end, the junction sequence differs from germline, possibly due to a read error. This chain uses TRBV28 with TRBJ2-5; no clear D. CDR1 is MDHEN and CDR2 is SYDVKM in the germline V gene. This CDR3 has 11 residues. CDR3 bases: TGTGCCAGCACCTCTCGCGTAGGGCTAGTCTTC. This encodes CASTSRVGLVF.

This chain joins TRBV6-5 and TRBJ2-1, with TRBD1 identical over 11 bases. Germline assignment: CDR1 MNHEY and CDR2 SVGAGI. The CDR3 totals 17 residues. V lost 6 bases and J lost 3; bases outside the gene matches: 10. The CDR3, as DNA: TGTGCCAGCAGGCGAAACTCCGGGACAGGGGGCTACAATGAGCAGTTCTTC. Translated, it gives CASRRNSGTGGYNEQFF.

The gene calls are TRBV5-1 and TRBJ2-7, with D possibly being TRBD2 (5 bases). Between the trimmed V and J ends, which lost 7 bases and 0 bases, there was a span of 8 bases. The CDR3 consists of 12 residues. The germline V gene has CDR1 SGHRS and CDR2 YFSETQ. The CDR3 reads CASHGDSYEQYF. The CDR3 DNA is TGCGCCAGCCACGGGGACTCCTACGAGCAGTACTTC.

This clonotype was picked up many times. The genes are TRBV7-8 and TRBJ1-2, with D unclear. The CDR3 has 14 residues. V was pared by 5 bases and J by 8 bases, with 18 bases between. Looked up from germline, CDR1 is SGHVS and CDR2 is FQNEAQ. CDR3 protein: CASSQRAGPRGYTF. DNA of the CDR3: TGTGCCAGCAGCCAGAGGGCAGGCCCTAGGGGCTACACCTTC.